Presented here are 25 T cell receptor beta chains from one specimen sequenced in a study of CD8 T cells in ankylosing spondylitis. TCRdb recomputed calls from the 5' RACE reads with MiXCR, one row per CDR3 protein. The sample has some 120,000 distinct CDR3 sequences; about 13% are singletons. Sequenced input: blood, either unsorted or a sorted T cell fraction (not recorded which). These receptors all stem from a female donor with ankylosing spondylitis or in good health (not recorded which).

This clonotype was detected a few times. This sequence joins TRBV6-7 and TRBJ2-1; 11 positions agree with TRBD2. TRBV6-7 is an open reading frame whose function is uncertain. The CDR3 totals 14 residues. V dropped 7 bases and J dropped 5; count of bases not matched to a gene: 4. The CDR3 loop reads CASTTGLADNEQFF. The CDR3 nucleotides are TGTGCCAGCACCACGGGACTAGCGGACAATGAGCAGTTCTTC.

Only a few counts were recorded for this clonotype. This chain joins TRBV29-1 and TRBJ2-1, with D unresolved. Trimming shortened V by 4 bases and J by 6 bases, and 13 bases separated the two germline ends. The CDR3 length is 13 residues. Germline V lookup: CDR1 SQVTM, CDR2 ANQGSEA. The CDR3 region is CSVAQPPGNEQFF. The CDR3 DNA reads as TGCAGCGTTGCGCAGCCCCCCGGCAATGAGCAGTTCTTC.

This clonotype showed up many times. This chain joins TRBV20-1 and TRBJ2-5; the D is unclear. This CDR3 is 11 amino acids long. The germline CDR1 and CDR2 sequences are DFQATT and SNEGSKA (reference sequence). V was trimmed by 0 bases and J by 5 bases, leaving 4 bases between them. The CDR3 spells CSARDSETQYF. CDR3 sequence (DNA): TGCAGTGCTAGAGATAGTGAGACCCAGTACTTC.

This clonotype was found a few times. The chain joins TRBV7-3 to TRBJ2-1, with D perhaps being TRBD1 or TRBD2 (5 bases each). CDR3 length equals 15 residues. Germline lookup yields CDR1 SGHTA and CDR2 FQGTGA. Trimming pared 3 bases from V and 0 bases from J, leaving 9 bases between. The CDR3 nucleotides read TGTGCCAGCAGCTTCCATGGGGGCTCCTACAATGAGCAGTTCTTC. Its protein is CASSFHGGSYNEQFF.

This clonotype has at least ten counts. The rearrangement joins TRBV6-4 to TRBJ2-3; D is undetermined. CDR1 and CDR2 (germline): MRHNA, SNTAGT. The ends were cut back, 4 bases at V and 2 bases at J, with 13 bases in the middle. The CDR3 runs to 15 residues. The CDR3 protein is CASSASDSHTDTQYF. In nucleotides, the CDR3 is TGTGCCAGCAGTGCATCAGACTCCCACACAGATACGCAGTATTTT.

The chain links TRBV5-1 to TRBJ2-7, with 10 positions matching TRBD2. The CDR3 covers 14 residues. Unmatched junction bases numbered 4, after V lost 4 bases and J lost 3 bases. Germline CDR1 reads SGHRS; CDR2 reads YFSETQ. The CDR3 sequence is CASSPEREGYEQYF. In nucleotides, the CDR3 is TGCGCCAGCAGCCCCGAGCGGGAGGGCTACGAGCAGTACTTC.

This clonotype was picked up many times. This chain joins TRBV10-3 and TRBJ2-1; tentatively, D is TRBD2 (5 bases). Germline CDR1 ENHRY, CDR2 SYGVKD. The V gene lost 9 bases and the J gene lost 3 bases, with 9 bases spanning the gap. The length of the CDR3 is 12 residues. Written as DNA, the CDR3 is TGTGCCATGAGCCGGGACTACAATGAGCAGTTCTTC. The encoded protein is CAMSRDYNEQFF.

The chain recombines TRBV20-1 with TRBJ2-5; weak D call: TRBD2 (5 bases). Looked up from germline, CDR1 is DFQATT and CDR2 is SNEGSKA (reference sequence). The CDR3 length is 13 residues. Trimming shortened V by 2 bases and J by 5 bases, and 12 bases separated the two germline ends. The CDR3 spells CSARISGGETQYF. As DNA, the CDR3 is TGCAGTGCTAGAATTTCCGGCGGGGAGACCCAGTACTTC.

The sample holds many counts of this clonotype. The rearrangement uses TRBV12-3 or TRBV12-4 and TRBJ1-5; 12 nucleotides align to TRBD1. The CDR3 spans 16 residues. The V gene end was trimmed by 5 bases and the J gene end by 7 bases; junction bases not matched to a gene: 9. This CDR3 is CASSQPGQGARQPQHF. In nucleotides, the CDR3 is TGTGCCAGCAGTCAACCGGGACAGGGGGCTCGGCAGCCCCAGCATTTT.

This clonotype was picked up a small number of times. The chain employs TRBV5-1 and TRBJ1-1; 8 nucleotides match TRBD1. Germline trimming cut 5 bases from V and 1 base from J; bases unmatched to any gene: 10. Per the germline V gene, CDR1 is SGHRS and CDR2 is YFSETQ. The CDR3 contains 16 residues. This CDR3 reads CASSLGQGAENTEAFF. The CDR3 DNA reads as TGCGCCAGCAGTCTGGGGCAGGGGGCTGAGAACACTGAAGCTTTCTTT.

This clonotype was picked up one time. The J gene is TRBJ2-1, the V gene TRBV7-3; D not certain. Germline V gives CDR1 SGHTA, CDR2 FQGTGA. The length of the CDR3 is 15 residues. The V end was cut by 3 bases, the J end by 0 bases, with 9 bases between. The CDR3 nucleotides are TGTGCCAGCAGCTTCGGCCCTAGCTCCTACAATGAGCAGTTCTTC. Amino acids: CASSFGPSSYNEQFF.

The sample holds a few counts of this clonotype. J is TRBJ1-2 and V is TRBV19; D may be TRBD1 (5 bases). Trimming cost V 9 bases and J 8 bases, with 22 bases left between them. Germline assignment: CDR1 LNHDA and CDR2 SQIVND (reference sequence). This CDR3 comprises 14 residues. This chain's CDR3 is CASQTGEVSQGYTF. DNA for the CDR3: TGTGCCAGCCAAACGGGGGAGGTTTCTCAAGGCTACACCTTC.

This clonotype was counted ten times or more. This chain connects TRBV5-5 to TRBJ2-1; D is ambiguous. Per the germline V gene, CDR1 is SGHKS and CDR2 is YYEKEE (reference sequence). The CDR3 has 11 amino acids. The germline V and J ends were trimmed by 1 base and 9 bases, with 5 bases remaining between them. The CDR3 here is CASSLKIEQFF. In DNA, the CDR3 is TGTGCCAGCAGCTTGAAGATTGAGCAGTTCTTC.

The V and J genes are TRBV20-1 and TRBJ1-2; 7 bases map to TRBD1. Germline V gene sequence: CDR1 DFQATT, CDR2 SNEGSKA (reference sequence). Trimming cost V 5 bases and J 4 bases; bases outside gene matches: 4. The CDR3 has 12 amino acids. CDR3 region: CSARGTVYGYTF. As DNA, the CDR3 is TGCAGTGCTCGCGGGACAGTCTATGGCTACACCTTC.

Many counts were recorded for this clonotype. The chain links TRBV9 to TRBJ2-1; no clear D gene. The V and J ends lost 0 bases and 4 bases respectively, with 5 bases between them. The V gene's germline CDR1 is SGDLS and CDR2 YYNGEE. CDR3 length: 13 amino acids. The CDR3 protein is CASSVDEYNEQFF. Here the CDR3 DNA reads TGTGCCAGCAGCGTAGACGAGTACAATGAGCAGTTCTTC. The full variable domain, rest sourced from reference TRBV9 and TRBJ2-1, is DSGVTQTPKHLITATGQRVTLRCSPRSGDLSVYWYQQSLDQGLQFLIQYYNGEERAKGNILERFSAQQFPDLHSELNLSSLELGDSALYFCASSVDEYNEQFFGPGTRLTVL.

Ten or more counts support this clonotype. The genes are TRBV4-1 and TRBJ2-7; D is tentatively TRBD1 or TRBD2 (5 bases each). The length of the CDR3 is 15 residues. Between the trimmed V and J ends, which lost 3 bases and 2 bases, there was a span of 14 bases. Germline CDR1 reads MGHRA; CDR2 reads YSYEKL. The CDR3 here is CASSQGDRGAYEQYF. CDR3 coding DNA: TGCGCCAGCAGCCAGGGTGACAGAGGGGCCTACGAGCAGTACTTC.

This clonotype was counted at least ten times. This chain joins TRBV27 and TRBJ1-6, with a weak D call TRBD1 (5 bases). Trimming cost V 4 bases and J 11 bases, with 15 bases left between them. The CDR3 contains 14 residues. CDR1 is MNHEY, CDR2 SMNVEV, per germline (reference sequence). CDR3 in amino acids: CASSSPGFLAPLHF. CDR3 in DNA: TGTGCCAGCAGTTCCCCAGGGTTTCTGGCACCCCTCCACTTT.

This chain uses TRBV10-3 with TRBJ2-2; D is unresolved. With 4 bases removed from V and 6 bases from J, the gap between germline ends came to 6 bases. The CDR3 consists of 12 residues. Germline assignment: CDR1 ENHRY and CDR2 SYGVKD. Here the CDR3 reads CAISGGSGELFF. CDR3 bases: TGTGCCATCAGTGGGGGATCCGGGGAGCTGTTTTTT.

The J gene is TRBJ2-6, the V gene TRBV30; D gene ambiguous. There are 13 residues in the CDR3. The V end lost 3 bases, the J end lost 4 bases, and 7 bases lay between the germline ends. In germline, CDR1 is GTSNPN, CDR2 SVGIG (reference sequence). Here the CDR3 reads CAWRVAGANVLTF. The CDR3 nucleotides read TGTGCCTGGAGAGTTGCAGGGGCCAACGTCCTGACTTTC.

This clonotype was observed a few times. The J gene is TRBJ2-2, the V gene TRBV7-2, with 10 bases matching TRBD2. This CDR3 is 17 amino acids long. V trimming: 4 bases; J trimming: 6 bases; junction bases outside the gene matches: 11. Germline loops: CDR1 SGHTA, CDR2 FQGNSA. CDR3 region: CASSSTPGLASSGELFF. Written as DNA, the CDR3 is TGTGCCAGCAGCTCAACGCCGGGACTAGCGTCCTCCGGGGAGCTGTTTTTT. Full variable domain (rest looked up from reference TRBV7-2 and TRBJ2-2): GAGVSQSPSNKVTEKGKDVELRCDPISGHTALYWYRQSLGQGLEFLIYFQGNSAPDKSGLPSDRFSAERTGGSVSTLTIQRTQQEDSAVYLCASSSTPGLASSGELFFGEGSRLTVL.

The chain uses TRBV7-9 and TRBJ1-1; a weak D match, TRBD1 (5 bases). Germline V gives CDR1 SEHNR, CDR2 FQNEAQ (reference sequence). The CDR3 consists of 14 residues. Deletions cut 3 bases from V and 1 base from J, with 9 bases between. CDR3 amino acids: CASSFGGENTEAFF. The CDR3 DNA is TGTGCCAGCAGCTTTGGGGGGGAGAACACTGAAGCTTTCTTT.

This clonotype was picked up a small number of times. The rearrangement links TRBV7-8 to TRBJ2-5; D assignment may be TRBD1 or TRBD2 (5 bases each). This CDR3 is built from 17 residues. Germline-derived CDR1 and CDR2 are SGHVS and FQNEAQ. V gave up 1 base and J gave up 3 bases, with 18 bases separating them. CDR3 in amino acids: CASSLVRPGRLKETQYF. In DNA form, the CDR3 reads TGTGCCAGCAGCTTAGTAAGACCGGGACGCCTCAAAGAGACCCAGTACTTC.

CDR3 coding DNA: TGTGCCAGCAGCTCTCGGACTAGCGGGGTTTCGGATACGCAGTATTTT. Its protein product is CASSSRTSGVSDTQYF. The rearrangement links TRBV7-6 to TRBJ2-3; TRBD2 matches 12 bases. V was pared by 4 bases and J by 6 bases, with 8 bases of the junction left unmatched. Germline CDR1 SGHVS, CDR2 FNYEAQ. The CDR3 contains 16 residues.

The chain is built from TRBV12-3 or TRBV12-4 and TRBJ1-1, with D hard to call. The CDR3 runs to 14 residues. Trimming removed 6 bases at V and 4 bases at J, with 15 bases between. CDR3 DNA: TGTGCCAGCAGGTTCACGTTTGAGGTCACTGAAGCTTTCTTT. As protein: CASRFTFEVTEAFF.

Remarks on this clonotype: One end of the junction fails to match germline, which may point to a read error. The chain has TRBV7-7 and TRBJ2-5; D remains unclear. The CDR3 extends over 14 amino acids. Germline CDR1 SSHAT, CDR2 FNYEAQ (reference sequence). The CDR3 DNA follows: TGTGCTAGCAGCCCGAGCCAGTACCAAGAGACCCAGTACTTC. It specifies CASSPSQYQETQYF.